This record looks at one T cell receptor (beta chain) sequence and its context. Antigen specificity is unknown. The data originate from a study of glioma-infiltrating T cells. Germline V gives CDR1 LNHDA, CDR2 SQIVND (reference sequence). The V and J ends lost 7 bases and 6 bases, in that order; junction bases with no gene match: 8. The CDR3 is made up of 14 amino acids. TCR alpha and beta CDR3 regions were amplified from RNA using iRepertoire nested multiplex PCR. One-step reverse transcription and amplification started from around 100-400 ng of tissue mRNA or PBMC total RNA. From the multiplex PCR reads, TCRdb called clonotypes with MiXCR, one entry per CDR3 protein. The table lists over 140,000 distinct CDR3 sequences, about two fifths of them singletons, with over 15% in the top ten. Overall study findings and caveats: Above-expected tissue-blood divergence occurred in all gliomas, most in low-grade ones. Only very few CDR3 sequences appeared in both tissue and blood.

The source material was glioma tissue, nonneoplastic brain tissue, or PBMCs (not recorded which). This receptor was taken from a human donor with low-grade glioma or glioblastoma, undergoing nonglioma brain surgery, or in good health (not recorded which). V and J are TRBV19 and TRBJ1-5; 8 nucleotides match TRBD1. In nucleotides, the CDR3 is TGTGCCAGTACTGGACAGGGCGGGAGTCAGCCCCAGCATTTT. It encodes CASTGQGGSQPQHF.